This T cell receptor beta chain is drawn from a study of blood T cell repertoires in COVID-19 (dated by TCRdb to the early 2020s). Notes on the research overall: Samples from collaborators originated in the United States, Italy and Spain and spanned both the acute and convalescent phases of COVID-19. The prospective study material was composed of cDNA or gDNA derived from T cells, B-cell-depleted T cells, or PBMCs. Subjects who had been exposed to COVID-19, were actively infected with it, or had recovered from it provided the deeply sampled blood TCRbeta repertoires that made up the dataset. A freely available public database, intended as a resource for researchers studying the immune response to SARS-CoV-2, is where the repertoires were released. The samples were drawn from the first 160 participants of the ongoing ImmuneRACE study and from about 1,200 subjects provided by 6 global collaborators. A de-identified subject ID, COVID-19 status, age in years and sex were almost always included in the sample metadata. HLA class I and class II types, where available, came from metadata supplied by the sample provider rather than from assay-based typing. Overall study results and their limits: Clinical and demographic metadata were provided uncurated, with the amount varying by source and participant.

Collaborating institutions collected whole blood in K2EDTA tubes following their own protocols. For TCRbeta analysis, collaborators shipped samples as frozen whole blood, isolated PBMCs, or DNA extracted from either of those sample types. On this clone itself: The target of this receptor is not known. No much larger clone exists at a distance of one base, and base qualities are not known.

TCRbeta CDR3 regions were amplified from genomic DNA by means of the immunoSEQ Assay, a bias-controlled multiplex PCR. As for the original processing: Within the assay, amplification of reference gene primers was used to estimate how many nucleated cells each sample contained. To quantify the absolute abundance of each unique TCRbeta CDR3 rearrangement, sequence reads were collapsed and filtered. For each sample, productive Simpson clonality was calculated by taking the square root of Simpson's diversity index across productive rearrangements. Not all clones reach the TCRdb copy of this immuneACCESS table, which keeps in-frame sequences only. Checked studies attribute under half of the gap to unresolved V genes and leave the rest unexplained. V and J calls and clone size follow that table, whereas D and trimming were derived from the DNA. Counted in this sample were tens of thousands of clones; 90% to 95% of them appeared once. The leading ten clones occupy over 7.5% of the sample.

Germline trimming: 2 bases from V, 8 bases from J; junction bases outside gene matches: 2. The germline V gene sets CDR1 to MDHEN and CDR2 to SYDVKM. The CDR3 runs 12 residues from the cysteine to the phenylalanine. Just the 36-base CDR3 DNA is kept, in frame starting at base 1. The clonotype was recovered from a human donor in a cohort sampled during active COVID-19. The sequenced sample consisted of peripheral blood. Recombination joined TRBV28 with TRBJ2-7; the junction holds 8 bases that match TRBD1. In nucleotide form, the sequence is TGTGCCAGCAGTTTAAGGGACAGGAAGCAGTACTTC. This translates into CASSLRDRKQYF.